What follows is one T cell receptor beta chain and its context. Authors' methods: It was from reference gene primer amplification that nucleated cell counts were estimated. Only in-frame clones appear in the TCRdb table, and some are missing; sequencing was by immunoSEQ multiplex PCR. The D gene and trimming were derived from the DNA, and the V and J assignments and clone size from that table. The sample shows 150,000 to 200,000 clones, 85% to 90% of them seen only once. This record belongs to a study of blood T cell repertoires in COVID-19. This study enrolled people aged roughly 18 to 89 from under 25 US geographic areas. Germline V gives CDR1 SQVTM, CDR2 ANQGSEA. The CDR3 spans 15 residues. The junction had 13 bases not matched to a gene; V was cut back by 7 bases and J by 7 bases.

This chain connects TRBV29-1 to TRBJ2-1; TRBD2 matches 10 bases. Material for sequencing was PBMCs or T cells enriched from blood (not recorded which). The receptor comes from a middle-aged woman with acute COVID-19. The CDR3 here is CSARDTGLAVNEQFF. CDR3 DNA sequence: TGCAGCGCGAGGGACACCGGACTAGCGGTAAATGAGCAGTTCTTC.